This T cell receptor (beta chain) was sequenced for a study of blood T cell repertoires in COVID-19. In the original workflow: Amplified reference gene primers provided the basis for estimating nucleated cell counts. Sequenced by immunoSEQ multiplex PCR; TCRdb stores in-frame clones only, minus some. V, J and clone size are taken as reported in that table, and D and trimming were inferred from the DNA itself. The repertoire has 40,000 or so clones, approximately 80% of them found once; the top ten carry 5.4%. Between the trimmed V and J ends, which lost 4 bases and 0 bases, there was a span of 16 bases. Germline values: CDR1 SGHTA, CDR2 FQGNSA. The CDR3 sequence is 16 residues long.

This sequence joins TRBV7-2 and TRBJ2-7, with D maybe TRBD2 (6 bases). This clonotype originated in a man aged 45-65 years with active COVID-19. The sequenced material came from peripheral blood. CDR3 DNA: TGTGCCAGCAGCTCCCCCGCCGGGACTGCCTCCTACGAGCAGTACTTC. Translated: CASSSPAGTASYEQYF.